These 28 T cell receptor beta chains came from one sample sequenced in a study of technical replicates of blood from several donors. Produced via immunoSEQ multiplex PCR; TCRdb's table is partial and in-frame only. The table lists 75,000 to 90,000 clones, 80% to 95% of them singletons, with 0.39% in the top ten. Sequencing was carried out using T cells isolated from PBMCs. The receptors here all came from a human donor in good health.

This sequence joins TRBV6-5 and TRBJ1-3; no clear D. CDR3 length equals 16 residues. Looked up from germline, CDR1 is MNHEY and CDR2 is SVGAGI. Trimming removed 6 bases from V and 0 bases from J, with 15 bases in between. CDR3 nucleotide sequence: TGTGCCAGCAGCTACATATTACAGCTCTCTGGAAACACCATATATTTT. Translated, it gives CASSYILQLSGNTIYF.

This clone was detected only once. The DNA for the CDR3 is TGTGCCTGGAGTTCAGGGGTGGGTCGCGGCACTGAAGCTTTCTTT. Protein: CAWSSGVGRGTEAFF. V and J are TRBV30 and TRBJ1-1, with D possibly TRBD1 on 6 matching bases. Trimming cost V 2 bases and J 4 bases, with 17 bases left between them. The CDR3 has 15 amino acids. CDR1 and CDR2 (germline): GTSNPN, SVGIG (reference sequence).

The V call is TRBV5-6, the J call TRBJ2-2; D ambiguous. The CDR3 has 15 amino acids. CDR1 and CDR2 (germline): SGHDT, YYEEEE. Trimming left V 2 bases short and J 0 bases short, with 8 bases between. CDR3 coding DNA: TGTGCCAGCAGCTTTATTAAATCGAACACCGGGGAGCTGTTTTTT. Amino acids: CASSFIKSNTGELFF.

This rearrangement joins TRBV11-2 to TRBJ1-5; no definite D call. CDR3 length equals 13 residues. Germline V gives CDR1 SGHAT, CDR2 FQNNGV. Trimming pared 2 bases from V and 0 bases from J, leaving 2 bases between. The CDR3 protein is CASSLYSNQPQHF. The CDR3 DNA is TGTGCCAGCAGCTTATATAGCAATCAGCCCCAGCATTTT.

The rearrangement links TRBV28 to TRBJ1-1; 8 nucleotides line up with TRBD1. This CDR3 is 16 amino acids long. Germline values: CDR1 MDHEN, CDR2 SYDVKM. J was trimmed by 1 base and V by 7 bases; bases with no gene match: 11. CDR3 residues: CASKPPRGRGNTEAFF. The CDR3 DNA follows: TGTGCCAGCAAACCCCCCAGGGGGCGCGGGAACACTGAAGCTTTCTTT.

The chain is built from TRBV2 and TRBJ2-1; D is undetermined. V was shortened by 0 bases and J by 0 bases, with 12 bases between the two germline ends. Germline V gene lookup returns CDR1 SNHLY and CDR2 FYNNEI. CDR3 size: 17 residues. DNA for the CDR3: TGTGCCAGCAGTGAAGCGAACCCACTGAGCTCCTACAATGAGCAGTTCTTC. This codes for CASSEANPLSSYNEQFF.

The V gene is TRBV7-3, the J gene TRBJ1-1, with no clear D. The germline V gene has CDR1 SGHTA and CDR2 FQGTGA. The CDR3 covers 13 residues. V was shortened by 2 bases and J by 3 bases, with 7 bases between the two germline ends. CDR3 sequence reads: CASSLAGDTEAFF. The CDR3 DNA follows: TGTGCCAGCAGCTTAGCAGGTGACACTGAAGCTTTCTTT.

The V gene is TRBV2, the J gene TRBJ2-3, with 7 bases that match TRBD1. The CDR3 covers 13 residues. Germline CDR1 SNHLY, CDR2 FYNNEI. J lost 4 bases, V lost 7 bases, and 5 bases had no gene match. CDR3 sequence reads: CASKGQEADTQYF. The CDR3 DNA follows: TGTGCCAGCAAAGGACAGGAGGCAGATACGCAGTATTTT.

The chain is built from TRBV4-3 and TRBJ1-2, with a weak D call TRBD1 (6 bases). Germline V gives CDR1 LGHNA, CDR2 YSLEER. The CDR3 runs 14 residues. The V end was cut by 0 bases, the J end by 8 bases, with 13 bases between. The DNA for the CDR3 is TGCGCCAGCAGCCAAGAACGGGGGGCGGGGGGCTACACCTTC. Its protein is CASSQERGAGGYTF.

The rearrangement links TRBV27 to TRBJ1-2; TRBD1 matches at 8 bases. The CDR3 has 14 amino acids. In germline, CDR1 is MNHEY, CDR2 SMNVEV (reference sequence). J lost 5 bases, V lost 5 bases, and 7 bases had no gene match. The CDR3 region is CASSPSGGAYGYTF. The CDR3 coding sequence is TGTGCCAGCAGTCCGTCAGGGGGCGCGTATGGCTACACCTTC.

The chain has TRBV7-6 and TRBJ2-2; D perhaps matches TRBD2 (5 bases). CDR1 SGHVS and CDR2 FNYEAQ come from the germline V gene. The CDR3 runs 16 residues. Trimming took 2 bases from V and 6 from J, leaving 16 bases between them. The CDR3 sequence is CASSLIPPSGAGELFF. The CDR3 region has the DNA TGTGCCAGCAGCTTAATCCCCCCCAGCGGAGCCGGGGAGCTGTTTTTT.

The chain joins TRBV27 to TRBJ2-7, with D perhaps matching TRBD2 (6 bases). The germline V gene encodes CDR1 MNHEY and CDR2 SMNVEV (reference sequence). The CDR3 is 15 amino acids. V was cut by 4 bases and J by 2 bases, with 15 bases left in between. CDR3 coding DNA: TGTGCCAGCAGTTATGGGGGAGGCCCAGCCTACGAGCAGTACTTC. It encodes CASSYGGGPAYEQYF.

The chain is built from TRBV7-9 and TRBJ1-5; 11 nucleotides match TRBD1. From germline, CDR1 is SEHNR and CDR2 FQNEAQ (reference sequence). The CDR3 extends over 17 amino acids. V lost 2 bases, J lost 2 bases, and 5 bases stayed unmatched. CDR3: CASSLWTGGAGNQPQHF. In nucleotides, the CDR3 is TGTGCCAGCAGCTTATGGACAGGGGGCGCAGGCAATCAGCCCCAGCATTTT.

The V and J genes are TRBV2 and TRBJ2-3; D ambiguous. Germline V gene sequence: CDR1 SNHLY, CDR2 FYNNEI. The CDR3 spans 12 residues. The V and J ends lost 8 bases and 7 bases respectively, with 13 bases between them. The CDR3, as DNA: TGTGCCAGCGAGGATGCACGCAATACGCAGTATTTT. Protein: CASEDARNTQYF. The variable domain in full, with the rest retrieved from reference TRBV2 and TRBJ2-3, is EPEVTQTPSHQVTQMGQEVILRCVPISNHLYFYWYRQILGQKVEFLVSFYNNEISEKSEIFDDQFSVERPDGSNFTLKIRSTKLEDSAMYFCASEDARNTQYFGPGTRLTVL.

The table lists this clone with a count of one. The chain is built from TRBV7-9 and TRBJ2-7, with 8 positions matching TRBD2. After removal of 1 base from V and 0 bases from J, the junction contained 8 bases not matched to a gene. This CDR3 contains 17 residues. The germline V gene encodes CDR1 SEHNR and CDR2 FQNEAQ (reference sequence). The chain's CDR3 is CASSLGAGGRYSYEQYF. The CDR3 bases are TGTGCCAGCAGCTTAGGTGCGGGGGGCAGATACTCCTACGAGCAGTACTTC.

The chain joins TRBV5-4 to TRBJ2-7; the match to TRBD1 covers 7 bases. The V gene end was trimmed by 1 base and the J gene end by 4 bases; junction bases not matched to a gene: 17. The CDR3 consists of 18 residues. CDR1 is SGHNT and CDR2 is YYREEE in the germline V gene (reference sequence). The CDR3 region has the DNA TGTGCCAGCAGCTTGCCTCCGGGGTCCGGGACAGAGATATACGAGCAGTACTTC. Encoded protein: CASSLPPGSGTEIYEQYF.

V is TRBV6-1 and J is TRBJ2-1; a weak D match, TRBD2 (6 bases). The CDR3 covers 17 residues. Germline lookup yields CDR1 MNHNS and CDR2 SASEGT. Trimming shortened V by 0 bases and J by 4 bases, and 16 bases separated the two germline ends. CDR3 residues: CASSEARRDLRYNEQFF. CDR3 in DNA: TGTGCCAGCAGTGAAGCGAGGCGGGACTTAAGGTACAATGAGCAGTTCTTC.

V gene TRBV15 combines with J gene TRBJ1-5; D gene uncertain. The germline V and J ends were trimmed by 1 base and 0 bases, with 4 bases remaining between them. Germline loops: CDR1 LNHNV, CDR2 YYDKDF (reference sequence). The CDR3 runs 14 residues. As DNA, the CDR3 is TGTGCCACCAGCAGAGTCCGTAGCAATCAGCCCCAGCATTTT. It is translated as CATSRVRSNQPQHF.

This chain uses TRBV29-1 with TRBJ1-3; 8 bases agree with TRBD1. The CDR3 consists of 14 residues. CDR1 is SQVTM, CDR2 ANQGSEA, per germline. V was clipped by 3 bases and J by 6 bases; unmatched bases: 7. The CDR3 reads CSVDTGGLINTIYF. The CDR3 coding sequence is TGCAGCGTTGATACAGGGGGTCTTATAAACACCATATATTTT.

Worth noting for this clone: The identical CDR3 is also encoded by other nucleotide sequences in the sample. The CDR3 here is CASSLSTGNYGYTF. The CDR3 DNA sequence: TGTGCCAGCAGTTTATCCACAGGAAACTATGGCTACACCTTC. The rearrangement uses TRBV27 and TRBJ1-2, with D maybe TRBD1 (5 bases). The CDR3 is 14 amino acids. The germline V gene has CDR1 MNHEY and CDR2 SMNVEV (reference sequence). V gave up 0 bases and J gave up 2 bases, with 7 bases separating them.

The chain links TRBV30 to TRBJ2-1; TRBD2 agrees at 9 bases. CDR1 and CDR2 (germline): GTSNPN, SVGIG (reference sequence). The CDR3 has 15 amino acids. J lost 4 bases, V lost 1 base, and 5 bases had no gene match. This chain's CDR3 is CAWSASSGVYNEQFF. CDR3 in DNA: TGTGCCTGGAGTGCCTCTAGCGGGGTATACAATGAGCAGTTCTTC.

The rearrangement uses TRBV19 and TRBJ1-2; no firm D call. V was cut by 6 bases and J by 5 bases, with 7 bases left in between. Per germline, CDR1 LNHDA and CDR2 SQIVND (reference sequence). The CDR3 has 11 residues. CDR3 nucleotides: TGTGCCAGTAGACACGAATATGGCTACACCTTC. This codes for CASRHEYGYTF.

CDR3 coding DNA: TGTGCCAGCAACTCCGGGGGTGAAGCTTTCTTT. It translates to CASNSGGEAFF. The chain recombines TRBV11-2 with TRBJ1-1; perhaps TRBD1 as D (5 bases). The CDR3 extends over 11 amino acids. Germline values: CDR1 SGHAT, CDR2 FQNNGV. V was pared by 7 bases and J by 7 bases, with 10 bases between.

This sequence joins TRBV19 and TRBJ1-1; D possibly corresponds to TRBD1 (6 bases). CDR3 size: 14 residues. V was cut by 5 bases and J by 1 base, with 11 bases left in between. CDR1 and CDR2 from the germline V gene are LNHDA and SQIVND (reference sequence). The CDR3 DNA sequence: TGTGCCAGTAGTTCTGGGGGCGGGAACACTGAAGCTTTCTTT. It translates to CASSSGGGNTEAFF.

This rearrangement joins TRBV7-2 to TRBJ2-6; 8 bases agree with TRBD2. J lost 2 bases, V lost 5 bases, and 11 bases had no gene match. Germline V gene lookup returns CDR1 SGHTA and CDR2 FQGNSA. There are 18 residues in the CDR3. CDR3 nucleotide sequence: TGTGCCAGCAGCACAACCGGGACTAGAGTGGCTGGGGCCAACGTCCTGACTTTC. Residues: CASSTTGTRVAGANVLTF.

The chain uses TRBV12-5 and TRBJ1-1; the D gene is possibly TRBD1 (5 bases). The germline gives CDR1 LGHNT, CDR2 FRNRAP. Trimming took 1 base from V and 8 from J, leaving 17 bases between them. The CDR3 has 15 residues. The CDR3, as DNA: TGTGCTAGTGGTTTGGACCATAACCGGGACTTAGAAGCTTTCTTT. As protein: CASGLDHNRDLEAFF.

The rearrangement joins TRBV15 to TRBJ1-3; D call uncertain. The ends were cut back, 1 base at V and 0 bases at J, with 7 bases in the middle. Germline V lookup: CDR1 LNHNV, CDR2 YYDKDF (reference sequence). This CDR3 has 15 residues. The CDR3 region is CATSRGLPSGNTIYF. CDR3 nucleotides: TGTGCCACCAGCAGAGGACTCCCCTCTGGAAACACCATATATTTT.

The chain carries TRBV7-6 and TRBJ2-7; TRBD2 agrees at 7 bases. After removal of 1 base from V and 3 bases from J, the junction contained 6 bases not matched to a gene. There are 15 residues in the CDR3. CDR1 SGHVS and CDR2 FNYEAQ come from the germline V gene. Here the CDR3 DNA reads TGTGCCAGCAGCTTAGGCTCAGCGGGAATCTACGAGCAGTACTTC. This sequence encodes CASSLGSAGIYEQYF. Supplemented by reference TRBV7-6 and TRBJ2-7, the full variable domain reads GAGVSQSPRYKVTKRGQDVALRCDPISGHVSLYWYRQALGQGPEFLTYFNYEAQQDKSGLPNDRFSAERPEGSISTLTIQRTEQRDSAMYRCASSLGSAGIYEQYFGPGTRLTVT.